This T cell receptor beta chain came from a study of blood T cell repertoires in COVID-19. Study-wide background: Whether acute or convalescent, the COVID-19 samples came from the United States, Italy and Spain. From T cells, B-cell-depleted T cells, or PBMCs came the material, which was cDNA or gDNA.

The CDR3 length is 14 residues. In germline, CDR1 is SNHLY, CDR2 FYNNEI. V lost 7 bases, J lost 2 bases, and 5 bases stayed unmatched. Per the study methods: Amplification of reference gene primers provided the estimated nucleated cell counts. Here immunoSEQ multiplex PCR was the method, and the copy in TCRdb shows in-frame clones only, minus some. The V and J calls and clone size come from that table; D and trimming were worked out from the DNA. This table holds hundreds of thousands of clones, around 90% found once. The chain uses TRBV2 and TRBJ2-3, with TRBD1 identical over 8 bases. This sequence was found in a man older than 75 with acute or convalescent COVID-19. The sample taken for sequencing was peripheral blood. CDR3 sequence (DNA): TGTGCCAGCAACAGGGACAGGCCCACAGATACGCAGTATTTT. The encoded protein is CASNRDRPTDTQYF.